This T cell receptor (beta chain) was documented in a study of human T cells and chemical hapten exposure. The wider study: Upper-back patch tests with 0.01% DPC were read at 6 days.

Time point here: pre-sensitization, week 0. Treatment reported: therapeutic diphenylcyclopropenone sensitization with weekly scalp DPC. Authors' methods: The median was around 91,000 TCRs per sample, ranging roughly 23,224 to 750,000. TCRdb re-called the RACE reads with MiXCR, one entry per CDR3 protein. These V and J calls originate from TCRdb's pipeline instead of the authors' own analysis. The profile covers some 200,000 distinct CDR3 sequences, with 30% appearing a single time and 2.5% to 3.5% taken by the ten largest. Trimming removed 5 bases from V and 7 bases from J; junction bases left unmatched: 7. CDR1 is SGHVS and CDR2 is FNYEAQ in the germline V gene. This CDR3 comprises 14 residues.

The source is a woman in her thirties with alopecia areata. Some clones in this sample may be carry-over from other donors' samples. Sample: whole blood, taken in connection with sensitization to the hapten diphenylcyclopropenone (DPC). The chain carries TRBV7-6 and TRBJ2-7, with TRBD2 matching over 11 bases. DNA for the CDR3: TGTGCCAGCAGCATTACTAGCGGGAGCGGTGAGCAGTACTTC. Its translation: CASSITSGSGEQYF.